This T cell receptor (beta chain) was sequenced for a study of T cell changes during pregnancy in multiple sclerosis. Measured with immunoSEQ multiplex PCR; TCRdb has only the in-frame clones, and not every one. The top ten hold around 7% of the sample, which has roughly 42,000 clones, around nine tenths seen once. Germline V gives CDR1 SGHAT, CDR2 FQNNGV. V was shortened by 5 bases and J by 0 bases, with 13 bases between the two germline ends. The CDR3 is 15 amino acids. The chain has TRBV11-2 and TRBJ1-1, with TRBD1 as a possible D gene (5 bases). The source was CD8+ T cells from peripheral blood mononuclear cells, collected in the third trimester of pregnancy. The receptor comes from a female donor with multiple sclerosis, enrolled in a pregnancy study. CDR3 protein: CASSLWEGMNTEAFF. Written as DNA, the CDR3 is TGTGCCAGCAGCCTCTGGGAGGGGATGAACACTGAAGCTTTCTTT.